The T cell receptor (beta chain) described here comes from a study of CD4 T cell repertoires in COVID-19. About this clone itself: What it binds is unknown.

These patients had recovered from COVID-19 ranging mild to severe. TCRdb keeps only in-frame clones here, not all; method: immunoSEQ multiplex PCR. This sample carries about 75,000 clones, 83% of them seen once, and the ten largest clones take 0.5% to 0.6%. Findings and limits, study-wide: Some SARS-CoV-2 clonotypes, between about 6.5 and 25%, recurred in SARS-CoV and/or HKU1 cultures.

Trimming took off 4 bases at V and 8 bases at J, with 9 bases between the two ends. This CDR3 has 13 amino acids. Germline V gene data show CDR1 as MDHEN and CDR2 as SYDVKM. Here the sequenced sample was CD4+ T cells from peripheral blood, taken after recovery from COVID-19. This TCR derives from a human donor who had COVID-19. The gene calls are TRBV28 and TRBJ1-6; D gene uncertain. This chain's CDR3 is CASSSSGDSPLHF. As DNA, the CDR3 is TGTGCCAGCAGTTCTAGCGGAGATTCACCCCTCCACTTT.